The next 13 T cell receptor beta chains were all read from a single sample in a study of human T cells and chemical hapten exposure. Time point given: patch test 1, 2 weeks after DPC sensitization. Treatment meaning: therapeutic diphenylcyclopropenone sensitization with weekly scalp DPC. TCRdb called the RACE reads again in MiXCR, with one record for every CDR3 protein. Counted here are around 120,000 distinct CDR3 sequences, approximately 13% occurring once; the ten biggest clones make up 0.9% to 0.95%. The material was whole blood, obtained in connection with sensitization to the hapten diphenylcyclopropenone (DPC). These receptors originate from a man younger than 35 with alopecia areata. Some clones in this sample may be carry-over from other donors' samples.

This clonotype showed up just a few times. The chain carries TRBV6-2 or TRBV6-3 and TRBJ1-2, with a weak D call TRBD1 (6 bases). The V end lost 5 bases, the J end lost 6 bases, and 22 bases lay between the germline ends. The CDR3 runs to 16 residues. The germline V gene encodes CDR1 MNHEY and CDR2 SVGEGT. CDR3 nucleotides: TGTGCCAGCAGTAAGACCCCGGACCGGGACACTCATGGCTACACCTTC. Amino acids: CASSKTPDRDTHGYTF.

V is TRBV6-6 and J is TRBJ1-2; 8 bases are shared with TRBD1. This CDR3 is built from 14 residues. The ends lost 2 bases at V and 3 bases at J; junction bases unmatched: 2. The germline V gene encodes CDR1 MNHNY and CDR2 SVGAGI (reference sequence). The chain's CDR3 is CASSYPQGDYGYTF. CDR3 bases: TGTGCCAGCAGTTACCCACAGGGGGACTATGGCTACACCTTC.

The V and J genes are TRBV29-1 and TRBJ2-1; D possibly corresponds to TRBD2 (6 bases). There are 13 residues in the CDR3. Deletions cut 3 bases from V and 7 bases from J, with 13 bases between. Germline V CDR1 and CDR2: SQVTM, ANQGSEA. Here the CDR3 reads CSVEPGEGNEQFF. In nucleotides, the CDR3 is TGCAGCGTTGAGCCGGGGGAAGGGAATGAGCAGTTCTTC.

The CDR3 loop is CASSRPGEETQYF. As DNA, the CDR3 is TGTGCCAGCAGCAGGCCCGGGGAAGAGACCCAGTACTTC. The chain has TRBV7-2 and TRBJ2-5, with TRBD2 as a possible D gene (5 bases). V was pared by 5 bases and J by 3 bases, with 10 bases between. Germline assignment: CDR1 SGHTA and CDR2 FQGNSA. The CDR3 spans 13 residues.

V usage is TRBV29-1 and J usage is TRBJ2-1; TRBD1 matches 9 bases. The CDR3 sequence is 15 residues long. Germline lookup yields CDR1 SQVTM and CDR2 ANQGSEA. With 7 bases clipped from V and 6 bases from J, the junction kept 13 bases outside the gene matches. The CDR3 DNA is TGCAGCGCCCTATCTGGACAGGGGTGGTCCAATGAGCAGTTCTTC. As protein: CSALSGQGWSNEQFF.

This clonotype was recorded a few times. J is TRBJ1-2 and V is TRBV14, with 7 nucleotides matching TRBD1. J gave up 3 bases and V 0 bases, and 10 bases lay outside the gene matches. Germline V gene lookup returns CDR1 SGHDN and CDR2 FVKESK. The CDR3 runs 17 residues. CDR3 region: CASSQDRDSLNYYGYTF. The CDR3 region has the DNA TGTGCCAGCAGCCAAGACCGGGACAGCCTCAACTACTATGGCTACACCTTC. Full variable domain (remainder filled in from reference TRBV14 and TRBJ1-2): EAGVTQFPSHSVIEKGQTVTLRCDPISGHDNLYWYRRVMGKEIKFLLHFVKESKQDESGMPNNRFLAERTGGTYSTLKVQPAELEDSGVYFCASSQDRDSLNYYGYTFGSGTRLTVV.

The CDR3 bases are TGCAGTGCCGAAACATCCATCCCAGGCACTGAAGCTTTCTTT. Protein sequence: CSAETSIPGTEAFF. This chain joins TRBV20-1 and TRBJ1-1; D remains unclear. The CDR3 is 14 amino acids. V was pared by 6 bases and J by 4 bases, with 18 bases between. Looked up from germline, CDR1 is DFQATT and CDR2 is SNEGSKA (reference sequence).

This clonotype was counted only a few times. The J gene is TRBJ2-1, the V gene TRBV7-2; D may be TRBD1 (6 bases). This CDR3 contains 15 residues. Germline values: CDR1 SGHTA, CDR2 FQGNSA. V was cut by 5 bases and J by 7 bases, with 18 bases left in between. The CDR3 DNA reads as TGTGCCAGCAGCCCCGGTGTAGCAGGGGCGAATGAGCAGTTCTTC. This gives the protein CASSPGVAGANEQFF.

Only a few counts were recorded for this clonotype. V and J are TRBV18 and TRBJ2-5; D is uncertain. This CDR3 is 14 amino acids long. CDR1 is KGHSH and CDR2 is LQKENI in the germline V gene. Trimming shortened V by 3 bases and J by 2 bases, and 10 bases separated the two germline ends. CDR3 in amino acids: CASSPSRYQETQYF. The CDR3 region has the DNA TGTGCCAGCTCACCCTCCAGGTATCAAGAGACCCAGTACTTC.

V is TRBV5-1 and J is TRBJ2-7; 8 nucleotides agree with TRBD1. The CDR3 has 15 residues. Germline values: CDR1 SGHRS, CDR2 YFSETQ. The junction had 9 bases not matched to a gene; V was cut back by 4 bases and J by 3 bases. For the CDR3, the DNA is TGCGCCAGCAGCCCCGGACAGGGAGACGGCTACGAGCAGTACGTC. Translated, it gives CASSPGQGDGYEQYV.

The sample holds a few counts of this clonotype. In nucleotides, the CDR3 is TGTGCCAGCAGTTACTCGACTAGCGGGGGGGCGGGAGATACGCAGTATTTT. This encodes CASSYSTSGGAGDTQYF. This sequence joins TRBV6-5 and TRBJ2-3; 14 positions match TRBD2. The germline V gene has CDR1 MNHEY and CDR2 SVGAGI. Trimming took 0 bases from V and 5 from J; bases not matched to a gene: 4. The CDR3 runs 17 residues.

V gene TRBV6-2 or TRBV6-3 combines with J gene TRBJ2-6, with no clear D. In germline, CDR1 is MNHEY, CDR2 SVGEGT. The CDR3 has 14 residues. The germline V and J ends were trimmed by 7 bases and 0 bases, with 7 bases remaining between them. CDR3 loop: CASTPHSGANVLTF. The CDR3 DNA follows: TGTGCCAGCACCCCCCACTCTGGGGCCAACGTCCTGACTTTC.

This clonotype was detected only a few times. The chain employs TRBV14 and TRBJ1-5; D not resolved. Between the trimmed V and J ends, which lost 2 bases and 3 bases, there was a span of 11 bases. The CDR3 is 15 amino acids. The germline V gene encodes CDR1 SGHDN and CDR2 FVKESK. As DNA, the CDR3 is TGTGCCAGCAGCCAATACCACCAGGACAATCAGCCCCAGCATTTT. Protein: CASSQYHQDNQPQHF.